This is a list of T cell receptor beta chains from one sample in a study of OX40 agonist ivuxolimab in advanced cancers. Measured with immunoSEQ multiplex PCR; TCRdb has only the in-frame clones, and not every one. The sample gives about 83,000 clones, roughly 90% of which show up once; roughly 9% is in the top ten. Material: CD4+ or CD8+ T cells sorted from blood, obtained in a trial of the OX40 agonist ivuxolimab. The receptors stem from an adult with an advanced solid tumor such as melanoma, head and neck, liver or kidney cancer. The CDR3 runs from the conserved cysteine through the conserved F or W.

v_call	j_call	cdr3_aa
TRBV2	TRBJ1-2	CASSGPGPSGLYGYTF
TRBV7-8	TRBJ1-6	CASSPTGPYNSPLHF
TRBV9	TRBJ2-7	CASSEGQDRTYEQYF
TRBV7-7	TRBJ2-2	CASSSRGAGTGELFF
TRBV30	TRBJ2-7	CAWSPGTSYEQYF
TRBV4-1	TRBJ2-7	CASSQEPVPLDEQYF
TRBV2	TRBJ1-2	CASSEIWGLGYGYTF
TRBV27	TRBJ2-1	CASSFEGGGFSYNEQFF
TRBV5-6	TRBJ1-2	CASSYGQTTYGYTF
TRBV27	TRBJ2-7	CASSPMRGEGQYF
TRBV19	TRBJ2-7	CASSMLAGGLNEQYF
TRBV27	TRBJ1-3	CASSLAGGSGNTIYF
TRBV6-4	TRBJ2-1	CASSEAGVSYNEQFF
TRBV7-9	TRBJ2-7	CASSRTGPAYEQYF
TRBV10-3	TRBJ2-7	CAISESQESYEQYF
TRBV5-5	TRBJ1-1	CASSLGVGTEAFF
TRBV15	TRBJ1-5	CATSSSQGASNQPQHF
TRBV15	TRBJ1-3	CATSRAGVGNTIYF
TRBV10-2	TRBJ1-1	CASSLLTTMNTEAFF
TRBV12-5	TRBJ1-3	CASGFANTIYF
TRBV5-6	TRBJ1-4	CASSSAGGPNEKLFF
TRBV4-1	TRBJ2-2	CASSFRLQNGELFF
TRBV7-3	TRBJ1-3	CASSQGGSGNTIYF
TRBV30	TRBJ2-7	CAWSVYVGEQYF
TRBV19	TRBJ2-1	CASSLLAGDEQFF
TRBV7-9	TRBJ1-2	CASSWTSGDGYTF
TRBV6-8	TRBJ2-7	CASSLGGTGAYEQYF
TRBV25-1	TRBJ2-1	CASSAYGEGPNEQFF
TRBV7-8	TRBJ2-7	CADGVRQGWLEQYF
TRBV11-3	TRBJ2-5	CASSLGLGQETQYF
TRBV5-6	TRBJ2-2	CASSVGTVVAGELFF
TRBV2	TRBJ1-1	CASIWGPEAFF
TRBV18	TRBJ1-4	CASSPAGQGYEKLFF
TRBV9	TRBJ1-1	CASGSGGMKTEAFF
TRBV9	TRBJ2-5	CASSVVSGGQETQYF
TRBV9	TRBJ1-2	CASSEDSPAYGYTF
TRBV7-2	TRBJ2-7	CASSLGWGAYEQYF
TRBV7-3	TRBJ2-2	CASSLTGPTGELFF
TRBV7-9	TRBJ2-6	CASSTPGQGSSGANVLTF
TRBV7-6	TRBJ2-7	CASSLGQSSYEQYF
TRBV5-4	TRBJ2-7	CASSLGYYEQYF
TRBV5-6	TRBJ2-5	CASSPTGQETQYF
TRBV10-3	TRBJ2-1	CAISESYRGAYNEQFF
TRBV28	TRBJ1-1	CASSLVQGLNTEAFF
TRBV4-1	TRBJ2-5	CASSQDLRTQYF
TRBV11-2	TRBJ2-3	CASSRPPGLDLTDTQYF
TRBV7-2	TRBJ1-6	CASRNWGQGDSPLHF
TRBV4-1	TRBJ1-1	CASSQQGGEAFF
TRBV19	TRBJ1-1	CASSIAENTEAFF
TRBV6-1	TRBJ2-1	CASSDYRGLTDEQFF
TRBV4-1	TRBJ1-1	CASSQGWTGFDTEAFF
TRBV7-2	TRBJ2-7	CASSLDRATGVEQYF
TRBV5-6	TRBJ1-2	CASSSQNYGYTF